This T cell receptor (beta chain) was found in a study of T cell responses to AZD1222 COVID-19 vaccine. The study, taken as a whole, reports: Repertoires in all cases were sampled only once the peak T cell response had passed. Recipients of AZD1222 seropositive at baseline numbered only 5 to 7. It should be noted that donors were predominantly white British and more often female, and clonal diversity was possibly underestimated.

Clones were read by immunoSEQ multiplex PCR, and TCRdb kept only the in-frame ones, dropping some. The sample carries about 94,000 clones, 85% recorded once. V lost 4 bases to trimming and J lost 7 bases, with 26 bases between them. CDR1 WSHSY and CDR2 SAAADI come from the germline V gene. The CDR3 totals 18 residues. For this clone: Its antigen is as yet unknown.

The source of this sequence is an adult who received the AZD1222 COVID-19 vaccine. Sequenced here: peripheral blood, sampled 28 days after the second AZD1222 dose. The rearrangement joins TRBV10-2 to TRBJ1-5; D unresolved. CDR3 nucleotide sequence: TGCGCCAGCAGTGTTAAAATGTGGGCCCCTTCGATCAACCAGCCCCAGCATTTT. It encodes CASSVKMWAPSINQPQHF.